The sequence of this TCR beta chain was determined in a study of blood T cell repertoires in COVID-19. The method was immunoSEQ multiplex PCR; TCRdb's version includes in-frame clones alone and lacks a portion of them. The sample holds over 130,000 clones, over 60% seen once. This clone was picked up a small number of times. The V end lost 3 bases, the J end lost 7 bases, and 7 bases lay between the germline ends. This CDR3 region has 13 residues. Germline loops: CDR1 SGHTA, CDR2 FQGNSA. Participants were aged about 18 to 90 years, lived in over 20 US areas, and enrolled virtually. This sequence originates from a woman between 50 and 59 years old who had recovered from COVID-19. The V call is TRBV7-2, the J call TRBJ1-6, with D unclear. Material: PBMCs or T cells enriched from blood (not recorded which). As DNA, the CDR3 is TGTGCCAGCAGCTTTCGCGGGAATTCACCCCTCCACTTT. Translated: CASSFRGNSPLHF.